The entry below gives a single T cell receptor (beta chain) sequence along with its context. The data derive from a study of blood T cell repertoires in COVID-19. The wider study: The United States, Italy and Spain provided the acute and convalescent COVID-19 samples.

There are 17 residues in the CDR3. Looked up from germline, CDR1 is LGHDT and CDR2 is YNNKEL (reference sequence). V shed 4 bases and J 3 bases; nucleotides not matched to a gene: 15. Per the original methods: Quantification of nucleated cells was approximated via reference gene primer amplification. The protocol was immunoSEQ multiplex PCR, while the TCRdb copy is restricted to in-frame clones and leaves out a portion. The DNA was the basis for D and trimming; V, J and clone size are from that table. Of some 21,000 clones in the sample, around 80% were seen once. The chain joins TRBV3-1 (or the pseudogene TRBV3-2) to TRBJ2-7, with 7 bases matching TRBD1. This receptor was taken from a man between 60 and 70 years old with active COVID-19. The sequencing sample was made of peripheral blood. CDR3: CASSPVPGQPRSYEQYF. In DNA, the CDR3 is TGTGCCAGCAGCCCCGTCCCGGGACAGCCTAGGAGCTACGAGCAGTACTTC.